This T cell receptor (beta chain) was recorded in a study of T cell clusters in autoimmune cytopenias. Study information: The median distinct TRB clonotype count was under 3,000 per sample, from a median around 50,000 reads. Points from the study as a whole: A dominant lymphoma-associated repertoire apparently masked the cluster-lack signature in secondary cytopenia versus chronic lymphocytic leukemia. Active autoimmune hepatitis patients had around 2.9-fold fewer exclusive TRB clusters than healthy donors. Primary autoimmune cytopenia patients appeared to lack physiological T cell clusters present in healthy donors.

TRB was amplified by touch-down multiplex PCR, primer pools A and B combined. Reprocessing the multiplex PCR reads, TCRdb reports a single entry for every CDR3 protein and omits DNA. The specimen's table records fewer than 10,000 distinct CDR3 sequences. Concerning this clonotype: Its antigen is unidentified.

TRB amplification used around 260 ng of peripheral blood genomic DNA. The CDR3 has 15 amino acids. Looked up from germline, CDR1 is MNHNS and CDR2 is SASEGT. Sample: peripheral blood. This sequence was found in a human donor with an autoimmune cytopenia or autoimmune hepatitis (not recorded which). The chain carries TRBV6-1 and TRBJ2-5; TCRdb's D call, TRBD2, is unchecked because there is no DNA. The CDR3: CASSPGDSGVRTQYF.